The subject of this entry is one TCR beta chain. Methods used by the authors: Amplified reference gene primers provided the basis for estimating nucleated cell counts. Some clones are missing from TCRdb's copy, which holds only in-frame ones; the method was immunoSEQ multiplex PCR. V and J calls and clone size are those listed in that table; D and trimming were worked out from the DNA. The sample has roughly 250,000 clones, about 89% seen once. The data stem from a study of blood T cell repertoires in COVID-19. Across the study: Sites across the United States, Italy and Spain contributed samples from acute and convalescent COVID-19. From T cells, B-cell-depleted T cells, or PBMCs came the material, which was cDNA or gDNA.

Germline V lookup: CDR1 LNHDA, CDR2 SQIVND (reference sequence). There are 11 residues in the CDR3. The V gene lost 5 bases and the J gene lost 5 bases, with 4 bases spanning the gap. This sequence was found in a man younger than 40 with acute or convalescent COVID-19. The specimen sequenced was peripheral blood. This sequence joins TRBV19 and TRBJ1-5; no clear D. The DNA for the CDR3 is TGTGCCAGTAGTTCCGATCAGCCCCAGCATTTT. It is translated as CASSSDQPQHF.